This T cell receptor (beta chain) came from a study of T-cell memory formation after mild COVID-19. Study observations and caveats: Memory cells collected pre-infection included some clones that later responded, suggesting cross-reactive memory joined. Contracting clones localized mainly to CM and EM when CD4+ and mainly to EMRA when CD8+. Balance between CD4 and CD8 was seen in clones contracting day 15 to 85, and a CD4+ lean was seen in later expanders.

This clonotype appeared a few times. The antigen is undetermined. TCRalpha and TCRbeta libraries used 5'RACE with constant-segment primers and UMIs. TCRdb called the 5' RACE reads again in MiXCR, with one record for every CDR3 protein. This sample has approximately 300,000 distinct CDR3 sequences, with less than 20% found just once. This CDR3 spans 12 amino acids. The ends were cut back, 7 bases at V and 8 bases at J, with 11 bases in the middle. Germline CDR1 and CDR2: SGHTA and FQGNSA. This TCR derives from a man between 18 and 35 years old who had mild COVID-19 (a few samples of this study predate the infection). Cell type and time point are not known. The sequencing input was PBMCs or a T cell subset sorted from them (not recorded which). This chain connects TRBV7-2 to TRBJ1-4; D remains ambiguous. Here the CDR3 DNA reads TGTGCCAGCACTTCGGAGCACGAAAAACTGTTTTTT. It codes for CASTSEHEKLFF.